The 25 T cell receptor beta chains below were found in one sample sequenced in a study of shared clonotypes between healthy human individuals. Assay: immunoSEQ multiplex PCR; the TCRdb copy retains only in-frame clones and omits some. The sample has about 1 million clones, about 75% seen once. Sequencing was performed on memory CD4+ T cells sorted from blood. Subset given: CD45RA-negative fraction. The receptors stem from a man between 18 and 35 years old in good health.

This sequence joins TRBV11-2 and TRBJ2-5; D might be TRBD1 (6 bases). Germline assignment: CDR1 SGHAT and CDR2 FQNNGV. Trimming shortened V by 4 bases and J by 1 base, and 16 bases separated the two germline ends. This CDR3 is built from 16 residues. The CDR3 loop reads CASSWTGTRGQETQYF. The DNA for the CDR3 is TGTGCCAGCAGCTGGACCGGGACAAGGGGCCAAGAGACCCAGTACTTC.

CDR3 sequence: CASRKPGQINYGYTF. The CDR3 nucleotides are TGTGCCAGCAGGAAGCCGGGACAGATTAACTATGGCTACACCTTC. This chain links TRBV11-2 with TRBJ1-2, with 7 bases that match TRBD1. Germline trimming cut 6 bases from V and 1 base from J; bases unmatched to any gene: 8. This CDR3 comprises 15 residues. Looked up from germline, CDR1 is SGHAT and CDR2 is FQNNGV.

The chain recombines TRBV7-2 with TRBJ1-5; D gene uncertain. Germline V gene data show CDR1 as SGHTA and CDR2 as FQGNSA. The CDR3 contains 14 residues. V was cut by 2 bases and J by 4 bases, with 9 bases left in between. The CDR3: CASSLTAPNQPQHF. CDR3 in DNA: TGTGCCAGCAGCTTAACAGCTCCGAATCAGCCCCAGCATTTT.

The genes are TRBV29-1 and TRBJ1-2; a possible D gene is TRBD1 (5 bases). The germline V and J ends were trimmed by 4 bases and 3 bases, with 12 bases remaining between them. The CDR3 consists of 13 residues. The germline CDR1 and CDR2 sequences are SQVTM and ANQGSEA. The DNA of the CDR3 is TGCAGCGTTGGAGGCAGGGCAGACTATGGCTACACCTTC. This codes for CSVGGRADYGYTF. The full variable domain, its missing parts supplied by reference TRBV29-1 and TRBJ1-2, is SAVISQKPSRDICQRGTSLTIQCQVDSQVTMMFWYRQQPGQSLTLIATANQGSEATYESGFVIDKFPISRPNLTFSTLTVSNMSPEDSSIYLCSVGGRADYGYTFGSGTRLTVV.

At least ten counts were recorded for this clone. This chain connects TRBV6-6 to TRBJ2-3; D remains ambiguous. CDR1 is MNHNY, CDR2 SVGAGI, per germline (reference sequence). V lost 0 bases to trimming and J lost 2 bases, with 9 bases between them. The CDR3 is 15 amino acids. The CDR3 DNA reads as TGTGCCAGCAGTTACTCGCACAGCTACACAGATACGCAGTATTTT. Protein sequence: CASSYSHSYTDTQYF.

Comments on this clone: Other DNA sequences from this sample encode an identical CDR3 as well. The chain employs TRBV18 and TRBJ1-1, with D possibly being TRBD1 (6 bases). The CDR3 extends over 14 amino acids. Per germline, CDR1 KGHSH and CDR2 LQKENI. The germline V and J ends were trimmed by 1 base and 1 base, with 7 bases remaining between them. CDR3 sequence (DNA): TGTGCCAGCTCACCACGAGGGGGGAACACTGAAGCTTTCTTT. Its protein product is CASSPRGGNTEAFF.

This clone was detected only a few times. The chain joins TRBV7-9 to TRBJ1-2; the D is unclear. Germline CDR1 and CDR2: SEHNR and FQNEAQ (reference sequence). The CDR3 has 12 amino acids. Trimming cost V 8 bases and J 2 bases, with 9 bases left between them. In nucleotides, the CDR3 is TGTGCCAGCTCAGGAGAAAACTATGGCTACACCTTC. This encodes CASSGENYGYTF.

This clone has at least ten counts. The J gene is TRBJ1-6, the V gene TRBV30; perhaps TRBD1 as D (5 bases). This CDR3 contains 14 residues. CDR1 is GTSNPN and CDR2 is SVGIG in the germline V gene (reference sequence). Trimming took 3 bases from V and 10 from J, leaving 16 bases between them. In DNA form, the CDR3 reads TGTGCCTGGAGACACCAGGGAAGTAGGTCACCCCTCCACTTT. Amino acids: CAWRHQGSRSPLHF.

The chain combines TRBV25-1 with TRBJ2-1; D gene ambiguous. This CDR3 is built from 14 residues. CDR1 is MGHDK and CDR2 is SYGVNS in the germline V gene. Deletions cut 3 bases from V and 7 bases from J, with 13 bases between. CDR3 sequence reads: CASSEASPPNEQFF. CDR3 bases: TGTGCCAGCAGTGAGGCGTCCCCTCCTAATGAGCAGTTCTTC. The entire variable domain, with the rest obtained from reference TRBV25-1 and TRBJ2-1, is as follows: EADIYQTPRYLVIGTGKKITLECSQTMGHDKMYWYQQDPGMELHLIHYSYGVNSTEKGDLSSESTVSRIRTEHFPLTLESARPSHTSQYLCASSEASPPNEQFFGPGTRLTVL.

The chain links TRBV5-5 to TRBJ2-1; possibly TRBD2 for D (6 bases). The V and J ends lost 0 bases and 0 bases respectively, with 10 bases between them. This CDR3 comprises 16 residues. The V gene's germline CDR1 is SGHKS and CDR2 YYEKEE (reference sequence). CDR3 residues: CASSLAGSSSYNEQFF. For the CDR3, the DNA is TGTGCCAGCAGCTTGGCCGGGAGTAGCTCCTACAATGAGCAGTTCTTC.

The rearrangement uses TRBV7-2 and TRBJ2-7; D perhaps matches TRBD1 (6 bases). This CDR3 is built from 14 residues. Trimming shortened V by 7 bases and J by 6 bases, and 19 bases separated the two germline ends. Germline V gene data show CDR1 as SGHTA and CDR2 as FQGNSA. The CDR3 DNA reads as TGTGCCAGCACCCAAGACAGGCCCTCATCCGAGCAGTACTTC. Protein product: CASTQDRPSSEQYF.

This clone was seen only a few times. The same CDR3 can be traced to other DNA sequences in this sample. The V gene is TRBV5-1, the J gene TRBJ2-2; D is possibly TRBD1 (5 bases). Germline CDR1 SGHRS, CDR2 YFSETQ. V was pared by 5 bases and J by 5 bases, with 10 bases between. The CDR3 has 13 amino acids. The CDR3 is CASSLGQTGELFF. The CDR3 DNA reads TGCGCCAGCAGTCTGGGGCAGACCGGGGAGCTGTTTTTT.

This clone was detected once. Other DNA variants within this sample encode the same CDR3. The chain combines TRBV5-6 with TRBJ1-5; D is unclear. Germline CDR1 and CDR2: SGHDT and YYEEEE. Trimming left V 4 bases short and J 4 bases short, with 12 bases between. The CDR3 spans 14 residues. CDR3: CASSLGPGNQPQHF. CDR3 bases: TGTGCCAGCAGCCTCGGACCGGGAAATCAGCCCCAGCATTTT. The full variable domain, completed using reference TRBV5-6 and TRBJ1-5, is DAGVTQSPTHLIKTRGQQVTLRCSPKSGHDTVSWYQQALGQGPQFIFQYYEEEERQRGNFPDRFSGHQFPNYSSELNVNALLLGDSALYLCASSLGPGNQPQHFGDGTRLSIL.

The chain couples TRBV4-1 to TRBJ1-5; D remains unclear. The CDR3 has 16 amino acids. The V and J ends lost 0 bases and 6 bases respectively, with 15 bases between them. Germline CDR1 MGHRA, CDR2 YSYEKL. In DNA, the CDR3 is TGCGCCAGCAGCCAAGAATTTGAAATCGGATTTCAGCCCCAGCATTTT. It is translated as CASSQEFEIGFQPQHF.

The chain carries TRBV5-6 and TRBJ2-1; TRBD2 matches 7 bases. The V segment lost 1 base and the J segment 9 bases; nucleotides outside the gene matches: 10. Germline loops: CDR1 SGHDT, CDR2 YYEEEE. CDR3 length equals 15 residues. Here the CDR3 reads CASSLWGLLVTEQFF. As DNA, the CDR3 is TGTGCCAGCAGCTTGTGGGGACTACTAGTTACTGAGCAGTTCTTC.

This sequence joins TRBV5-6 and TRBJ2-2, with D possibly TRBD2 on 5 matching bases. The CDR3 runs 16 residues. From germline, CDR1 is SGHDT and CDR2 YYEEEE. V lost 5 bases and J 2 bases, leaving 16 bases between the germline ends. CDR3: CASRYYRLRNTGELFF. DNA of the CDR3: TGTGCCAGCAGGTACTATCGACTAAGAAACACCGGGGAGCTGTTTTTT. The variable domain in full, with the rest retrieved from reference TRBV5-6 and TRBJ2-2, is DAGVTQSPTHLIKTRGQQVTLRCSPKSGHDTVSWYQQALGQGPQFIFQYYEEEERQRGNFPDRFSGHQFPNYSSELNVNALLLGDSALYLCASRYYRLRNTGELFFGEGSRLTVL.

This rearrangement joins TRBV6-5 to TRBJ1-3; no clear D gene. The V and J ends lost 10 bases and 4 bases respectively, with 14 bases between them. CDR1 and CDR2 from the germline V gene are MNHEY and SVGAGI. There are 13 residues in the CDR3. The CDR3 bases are TGTGCCACCGCGGGCCCGCAAGGAAACACCATATATTTT. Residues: CATAGPQGNTIYF.

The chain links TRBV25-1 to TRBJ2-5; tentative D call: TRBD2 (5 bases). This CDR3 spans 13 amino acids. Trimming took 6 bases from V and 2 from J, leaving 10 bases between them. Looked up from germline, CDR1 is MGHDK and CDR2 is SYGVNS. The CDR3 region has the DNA TGTGCCAGCAGCCGCCCGGGGCAAGAGACCCAGTACTTC. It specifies CASSRPGQETQYF.

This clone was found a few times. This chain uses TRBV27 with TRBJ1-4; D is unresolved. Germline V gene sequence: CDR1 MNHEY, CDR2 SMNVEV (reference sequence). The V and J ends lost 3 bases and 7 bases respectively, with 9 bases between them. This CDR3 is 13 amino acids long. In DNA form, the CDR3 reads TGTGCCAGCAGTTTCGGATGGGGTGAAAAACTGTTTTTT. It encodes CASSFGWGEKLFF.

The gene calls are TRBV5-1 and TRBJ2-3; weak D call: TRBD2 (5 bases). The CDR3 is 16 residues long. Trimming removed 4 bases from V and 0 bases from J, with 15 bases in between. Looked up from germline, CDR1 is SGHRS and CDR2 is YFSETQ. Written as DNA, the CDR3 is TGCGCCAGCAGCGGCCGGGGAATATCCAGCACAGATACGCAGTATTTT. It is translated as CASSGRGISSTDTQYF. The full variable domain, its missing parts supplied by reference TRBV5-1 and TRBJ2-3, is KAGVTQTPRYLIKTRGQQVTLSCSPISGHRSVSWYQQTPGQGLQFLFEYFSETQRNKGNFPGRFSGRQFSNSRSEMNVSTLELGDSALYLCASSGRGISSTDTQYFGPGTRLTVL.

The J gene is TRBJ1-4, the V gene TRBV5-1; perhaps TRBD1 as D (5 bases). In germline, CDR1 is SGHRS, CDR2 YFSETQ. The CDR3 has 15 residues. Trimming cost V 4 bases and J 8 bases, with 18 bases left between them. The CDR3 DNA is TGCGCCAGCAGCCGGTCCGGGGGAGGAGGAGAAAAACTGTTTTTT. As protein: CASSRSGGGGEKLFF.

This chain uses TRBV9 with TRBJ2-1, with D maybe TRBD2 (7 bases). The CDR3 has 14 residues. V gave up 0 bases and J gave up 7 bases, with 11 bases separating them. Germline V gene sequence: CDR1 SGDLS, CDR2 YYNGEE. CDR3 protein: CASSVAGGRNEQFF. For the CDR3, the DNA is TGTGCCAGCAGCGTAGCGGGGGGCCGGAATGAGCAGTTCTTC.

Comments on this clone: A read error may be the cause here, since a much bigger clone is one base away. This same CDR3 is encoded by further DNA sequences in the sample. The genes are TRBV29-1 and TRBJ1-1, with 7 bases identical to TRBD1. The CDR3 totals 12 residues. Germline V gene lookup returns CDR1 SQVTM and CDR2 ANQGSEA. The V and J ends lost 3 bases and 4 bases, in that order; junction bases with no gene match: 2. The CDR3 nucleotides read TGCAGCGTTGACAGGGGGGGCACTGAAGCTTTCTTT. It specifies CSVDRGGTEAFF.

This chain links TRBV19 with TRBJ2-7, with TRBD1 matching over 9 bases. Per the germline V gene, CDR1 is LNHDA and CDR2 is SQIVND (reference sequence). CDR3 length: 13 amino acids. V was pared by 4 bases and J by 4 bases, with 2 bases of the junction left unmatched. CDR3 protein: CASSTDRGYEQYF. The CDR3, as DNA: TGTGCCAGTAGTACCGACAGGGGGTACGAGCAGTACTTC.

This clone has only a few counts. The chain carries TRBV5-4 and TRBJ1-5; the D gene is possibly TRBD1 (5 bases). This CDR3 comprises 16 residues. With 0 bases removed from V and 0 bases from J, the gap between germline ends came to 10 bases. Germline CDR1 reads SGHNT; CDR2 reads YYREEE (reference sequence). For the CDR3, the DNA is TGTGCCAGCAGCTTGGGGGGGGGAGGTAGCAATCAGCCCCAGCATTTT. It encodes CASSLGGGGSNQPQHF.